This T cell receptor (beta chain) was sequenced in a study of OX40 agonist ivuxolimab in advanced cancers. Profiling relied on immunoSEQ multiplex PCR, and the TCRdb table lists in-frame clones only, not all of them. The sample has approximately 61,000 clones, around 90% seen once. CDR1 is SGHVS, CDR2 FNYEAQ, per germline. The CDR3 contains 16 residues. The germline V and J ends were trimmed by 0 bases and 1 base, with 9 bases remaining between them. The sequencing used CD4+ or CD8+ T cells sorted from blood, collected in a trial of the OX40 agonist ivuxolimab. This clonotype originated in an adult with an advanced solid tumor such as melanoma, head and neck, liver or kidney cancer. The chain carries TRBV7-6 and TRBJ2-2; D unresolved. CDR3 coding DNA: TGTGCCAGCAGCTTAGCGGCCGCAGGGAACACCGGGGAGCTGTTTTTT. Translation gives CASSLAAAGNTGELFF.